The T cell receptor beta chain described here comes from a study of blood T cell repertoires in COVID-19. Study information: The study drew acute and convalescent COVID-19 samples from the United States, Italy and Spain. PBMCs, B-cell-depleted T cells, or T cells provided the cDNA or gDNA that made up the material.

As handled by the study authors: How many nucleated cells were present was estimated from reference gene primer amplification. This table comes from immunoSEQ multiplex PCR, and its TCRdb copy is limited to in-frame clones, with some not included. V, J and clone size are taken as reported in that table, and D and trimming were inferred from the DNA itself. Of over 200,000 clones in the sample, more than 65% were seen once. Unmatched junction bases numbered 4, after V lost 3 bases and J lost 3 bases. Germline V gene sequence: CDR1 MGHRA, CDR2 YSYEKL. This CDR3 has 15 residues. The receptor comes from a man aged 40-49 years who had recovered from COVID-19. This rearrangement joins TRBV4-1 to TRBJ2-7; 11 bases map to TRBD1. Sequencing was carried out using peripheral blood. The CDR3 loop reads CASSHPGQGDYEQYF. For the CDR3, the DNA is TGCGCCAGCAGCCATCCGGGACAGGGGGACTACGAGCAGTACTTC.